This entry is about one TCR beta chain. Its antigen is not identified. The CDR3 is 11 residues long. Germline V CDR1 and CDR2: DFQATT, SNEGSKA (reference sequence). Between the trimmed V and J ends, which lost 4 bases and 9 bases, there was a span of 10 bases. The library was made from cDNA and included unique molecular identifiers. TCRdb recomputed calls from the PCR reads with MiXCR, one row per CDR3 protein. Altogether 650,000 to 900,000 distinct CDR3 sequences are present, approximately 44% being singletons, with the ten largest covering roughly 4.5%. This sample stems from a study of post-analysis software for immune sequencing data. Study results and limitations: The study found TRBV5-6, TRBV5-1 and TRBV20-1 among five or six TRBV segments more frequent in patients than controls.

This chain uses TRBV20-1 with TRBJ2-1; D not certain. The specimen was blood. The source of this sequence is a girl aged 10-17 years with multiple sclerosis. CDR3 nucleotide sequence: TGCAGTGCTACAGAGCCGTCTGAGCAGTTCTTC. Translated: CSATEPSEQFF.